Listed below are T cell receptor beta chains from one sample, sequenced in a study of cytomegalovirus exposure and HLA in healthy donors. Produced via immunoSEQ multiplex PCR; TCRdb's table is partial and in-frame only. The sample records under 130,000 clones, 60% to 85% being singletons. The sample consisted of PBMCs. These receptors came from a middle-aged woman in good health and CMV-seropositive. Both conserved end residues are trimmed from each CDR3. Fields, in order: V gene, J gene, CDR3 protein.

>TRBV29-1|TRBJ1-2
SAQGANYGYT
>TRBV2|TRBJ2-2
ASRGQGAGELF
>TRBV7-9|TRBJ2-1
ASSLVLMSEQF
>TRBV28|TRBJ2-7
ASGPADRLSSSYEQY
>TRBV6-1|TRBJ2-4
ASLDRVVKNIQY
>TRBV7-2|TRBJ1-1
ASSLDRGGLNTEAF
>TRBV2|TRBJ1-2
VEPAGISPYTPVYGYT
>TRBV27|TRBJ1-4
ASGTGGIEKLF
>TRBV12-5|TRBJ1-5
ASGQGDSNQPQH
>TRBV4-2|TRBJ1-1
ASSQAGQMNTEAF
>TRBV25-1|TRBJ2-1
ASSEYQGGTGGHEQF
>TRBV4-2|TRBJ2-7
ASSQPKGEEQY
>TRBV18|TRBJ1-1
ASSHSQVPNTEAF
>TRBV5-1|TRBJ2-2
ASRVGQGSAGELF
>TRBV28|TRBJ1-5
ASGPLDYSNQPQH
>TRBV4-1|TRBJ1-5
ASSRATGSNQPQH
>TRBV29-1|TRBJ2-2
SVVTGSSNTGELF
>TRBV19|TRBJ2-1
ASSMASGGSNYNGQF
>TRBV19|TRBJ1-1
ASSMRGPGEAF
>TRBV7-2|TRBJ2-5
ASSPGNGETQY
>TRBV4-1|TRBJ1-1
ASSQARGQNTEAF
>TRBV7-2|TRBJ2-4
ASSLMGGKNIQY
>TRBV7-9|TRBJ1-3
ASSLVDSGNTIY
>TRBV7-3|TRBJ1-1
ASSLRPQTGGYTEAF
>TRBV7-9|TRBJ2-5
ASSFTTSGRETQY
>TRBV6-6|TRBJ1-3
ASSPTVDRSYTIY
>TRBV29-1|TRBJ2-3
SVEDPSGIS
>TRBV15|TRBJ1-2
ATSRDPRNYGYT
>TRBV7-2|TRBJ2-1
ASSLWPLAGANEQF
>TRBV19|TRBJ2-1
ASSIVQGAPDEQF
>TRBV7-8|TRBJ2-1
ASSLEVWSSGNEQF
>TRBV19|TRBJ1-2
ASSSPWGDYGYT
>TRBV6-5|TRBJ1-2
ASSSAGTPSAT
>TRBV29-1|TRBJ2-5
SAYRDIFGSETQY
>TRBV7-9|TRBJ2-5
ASNPSGGPTQY
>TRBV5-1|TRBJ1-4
ASSLYSPPGQYEKLF
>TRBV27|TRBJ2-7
ASSWGSRNEQY
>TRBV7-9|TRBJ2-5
ASSARWGGSGKKETQY
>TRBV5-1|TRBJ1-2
ASSSRGQANYGYT
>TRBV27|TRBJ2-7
ASSFLGYEQY
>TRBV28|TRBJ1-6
ASNPGADNSPLH
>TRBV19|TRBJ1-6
ASSIGRPNSPLH